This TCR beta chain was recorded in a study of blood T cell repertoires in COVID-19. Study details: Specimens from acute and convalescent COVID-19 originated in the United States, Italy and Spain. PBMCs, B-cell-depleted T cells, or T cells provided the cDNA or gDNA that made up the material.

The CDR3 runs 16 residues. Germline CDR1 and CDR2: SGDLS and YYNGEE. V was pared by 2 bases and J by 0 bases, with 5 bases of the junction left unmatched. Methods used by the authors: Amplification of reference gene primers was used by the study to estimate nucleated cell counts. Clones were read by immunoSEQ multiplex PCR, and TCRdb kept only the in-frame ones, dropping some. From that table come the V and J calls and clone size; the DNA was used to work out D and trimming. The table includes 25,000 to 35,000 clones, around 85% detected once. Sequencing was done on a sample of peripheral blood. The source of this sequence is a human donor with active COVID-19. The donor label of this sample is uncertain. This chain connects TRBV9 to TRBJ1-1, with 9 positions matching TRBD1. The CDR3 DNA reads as TGTGCCAGCAGCGTTGGACAGGGGATCATGAACACTGAAGCTTTCTTT. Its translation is CASSVGQGIMNTEAFF.